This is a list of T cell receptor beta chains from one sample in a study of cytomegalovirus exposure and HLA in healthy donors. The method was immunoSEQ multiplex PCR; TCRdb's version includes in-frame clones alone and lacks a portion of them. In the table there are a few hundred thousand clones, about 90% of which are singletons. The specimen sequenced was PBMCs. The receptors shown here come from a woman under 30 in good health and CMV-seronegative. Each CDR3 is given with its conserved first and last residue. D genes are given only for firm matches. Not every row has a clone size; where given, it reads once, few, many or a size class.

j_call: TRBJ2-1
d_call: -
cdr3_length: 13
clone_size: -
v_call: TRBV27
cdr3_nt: TGTGCCAGCAGTTTAGGCAAATACAATGAGCAGTTCTTC
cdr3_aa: CASSLGKYNEQFF

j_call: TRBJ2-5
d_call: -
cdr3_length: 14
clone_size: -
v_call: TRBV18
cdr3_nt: TGTGCCAGCTCACCGCCGACAGATCAAGAGACCCAGTACTTC
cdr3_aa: CASSPPTDQETQYF

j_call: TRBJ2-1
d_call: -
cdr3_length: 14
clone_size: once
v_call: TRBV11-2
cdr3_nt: TGTGCCAGCAGTAGTCCGGTTACCTACAATGAGCAGTTCTTC
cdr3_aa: CASSSPVTYNEQFF

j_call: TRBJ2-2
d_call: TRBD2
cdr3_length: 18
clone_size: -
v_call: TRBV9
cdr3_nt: TGTGCCAGCAGCTTGGGACTAGCGGGGGCCGAGTGGACCGGGGAGCTGTTTTTT
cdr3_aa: CASSLGLAGAEWTGELFF

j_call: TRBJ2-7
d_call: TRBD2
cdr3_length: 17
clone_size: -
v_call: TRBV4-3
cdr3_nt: TGCGCCAGCAGCCAAGATGCTAGCGGGGGGCCGCGCTACGAGCAGTACTTC
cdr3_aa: CASSQDASGGPRYEQYF

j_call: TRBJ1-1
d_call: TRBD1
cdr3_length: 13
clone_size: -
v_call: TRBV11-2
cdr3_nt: TGTGCCAGCAGCAGACAGGGGAACACTGAAGCTTTCTTT
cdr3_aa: CASSRQGNTEAFF

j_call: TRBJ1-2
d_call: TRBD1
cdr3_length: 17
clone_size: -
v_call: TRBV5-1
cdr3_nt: TGCGCCAGCAGCTTGGGGCGACAGGGATCCGGAGGTTATGGCTACACCTTC
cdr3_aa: CASSLGRQGSGGYGYTF

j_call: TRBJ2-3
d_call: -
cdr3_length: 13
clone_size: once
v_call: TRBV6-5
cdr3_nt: TGTGCCAGCAGTAGCAGGGGCGCAGATACGCAGTATTTT
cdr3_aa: CASSSRGADTQYF

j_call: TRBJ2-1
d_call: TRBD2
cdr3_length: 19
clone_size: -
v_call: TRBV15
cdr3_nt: TGTGCCACCAGCAGAGAACTAGCGGGGACCCCCTGGGTGGGTAATGAGCAGTTCTTC
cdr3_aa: CATSRELAGTPWVGNEQFF

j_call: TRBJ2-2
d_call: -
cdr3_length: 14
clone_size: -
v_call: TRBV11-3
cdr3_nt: TGTGCCAGCAGCTTTACAGGGAGCACCGGGGAGCTGTTTTTT
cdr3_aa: CASSFTGSTGELFF

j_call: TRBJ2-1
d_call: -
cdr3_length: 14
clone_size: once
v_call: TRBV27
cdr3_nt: TGTGCCAGCAGTTTAGTTGTCCGGGGCAATGAGCAGTTCTTC
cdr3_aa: CASSLVVRGNEQFF

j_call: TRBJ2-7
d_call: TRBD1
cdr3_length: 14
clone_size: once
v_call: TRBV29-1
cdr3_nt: TGCAGCGTAATTCCCCGGGACAGGTCCTACGAGCAGTACTTC
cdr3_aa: CSVIPRDRSYEQYF

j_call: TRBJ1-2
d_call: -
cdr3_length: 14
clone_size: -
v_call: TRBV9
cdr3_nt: TGTGCCAGCAGCGTGTCCGGTACTAACTATGGCTACACCTTC
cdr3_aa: CASSVSGTNYGYTF

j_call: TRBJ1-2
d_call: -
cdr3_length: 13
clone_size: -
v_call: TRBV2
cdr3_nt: TGTGCCAGCAGGAAGGGGATTAACTATGGCTACACCTTC
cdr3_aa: CASRKGINYGYTF

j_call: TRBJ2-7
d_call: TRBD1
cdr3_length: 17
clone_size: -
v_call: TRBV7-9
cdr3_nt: TGTGCCAGCAGCTTAGCCTCCGGACAGGGAAACCCCTACGAGCAGTACTTC
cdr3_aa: CASSLASGQGNPYEQYF

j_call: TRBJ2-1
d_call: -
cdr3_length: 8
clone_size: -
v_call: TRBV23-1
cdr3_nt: TGCGCCAGCAGTCTTCGGTTCTTC
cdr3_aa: CASSLRFF

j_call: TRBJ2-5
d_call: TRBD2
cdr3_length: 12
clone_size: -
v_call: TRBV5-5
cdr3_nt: TGTGCCAGCAGCCCGGGAGGGGAGACCCAGTACTTC
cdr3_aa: CASSPGGETQYF

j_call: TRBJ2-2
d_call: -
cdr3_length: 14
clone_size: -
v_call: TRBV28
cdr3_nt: TGTGCCAGCAGGGGGACACCGAACACCGGGGAGCTGTTTTTT
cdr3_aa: CASRGTPNTGELFF

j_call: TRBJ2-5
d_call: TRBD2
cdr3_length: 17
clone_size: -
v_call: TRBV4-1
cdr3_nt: TGCGCCAGCAGCCCGGGGACTACTAGCGGGAGAGCAAAGACCCAGTACTTC
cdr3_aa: CASSPGTTSGRAKTQYF

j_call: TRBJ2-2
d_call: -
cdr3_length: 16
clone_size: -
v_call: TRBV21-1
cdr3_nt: TGTGCCAGCAGCTCATGGACAGGGAGGTCCACCGGGGAGCTGTTTTTT
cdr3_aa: CASSSWTGRSTGELFF

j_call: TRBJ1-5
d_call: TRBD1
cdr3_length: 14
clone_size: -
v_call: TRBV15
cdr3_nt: TGTGCCACCAGCAGAGAGGACAGGGATCAGCCCCAGCATTTT
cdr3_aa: CATSREDRDQPQHF

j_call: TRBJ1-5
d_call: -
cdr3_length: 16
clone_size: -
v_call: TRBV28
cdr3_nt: TGTGCCAGCAGTTCTACCCCCCGGGGATTCAATCAGCCCCAGCATTTT
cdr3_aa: CASSSTPRGFNQPQHF

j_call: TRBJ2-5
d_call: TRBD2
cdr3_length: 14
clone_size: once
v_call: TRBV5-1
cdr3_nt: TGCGCCAGCAGCTCACTAGCGGAACAAGAGACCCAGTACTTC
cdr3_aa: CASSSLAEQETQYF

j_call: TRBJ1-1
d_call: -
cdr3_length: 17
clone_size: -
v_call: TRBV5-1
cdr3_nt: TGCGCCAGCAGCCTCCTGGGGGGGGCGTGGATGAACACTGAAGCTTTCTTT
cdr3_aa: CASSLLGGAWMNTEAFF

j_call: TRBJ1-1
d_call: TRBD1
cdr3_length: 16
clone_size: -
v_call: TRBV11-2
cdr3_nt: TGTGCCAGCAGCTTATGGGACAGGGGTTTGGGCACTGAAGCTTTCTTT
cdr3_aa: CASSLWDRGLGTEAFF

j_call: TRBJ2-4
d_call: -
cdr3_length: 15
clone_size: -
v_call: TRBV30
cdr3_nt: TGTGCCTGGAGTCACTCCGTACTAGCCAAAAACATTCAGTACTTC
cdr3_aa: CAWSHSVLAKNIQYF

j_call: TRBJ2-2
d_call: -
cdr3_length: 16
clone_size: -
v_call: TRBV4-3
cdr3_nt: TGCGCCAGCAGCCAGCGGGATCTTCCTAACACCGGGGAGCTGTTTTTT
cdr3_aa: CASSQRDLPNTGELFF

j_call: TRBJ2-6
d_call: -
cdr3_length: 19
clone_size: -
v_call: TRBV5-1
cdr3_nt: TGCGCCAGCACCCCGGTTGCCCGGACTGACTTCTCTGGGGCCAACGTCCTGACTTTC
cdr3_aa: CASTPVARTDFSGANVLTF

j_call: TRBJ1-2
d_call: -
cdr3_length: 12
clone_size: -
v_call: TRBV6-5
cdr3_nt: TGTGCCAGCAGTTCAGGGTTTCAAGGCTACACCTTC
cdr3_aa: CASSSGFQGYTF

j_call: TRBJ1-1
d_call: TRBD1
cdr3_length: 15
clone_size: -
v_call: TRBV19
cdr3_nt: TGTGCCAGTAGTAATCAACAGGGGTTGAACACTGAAGCTTTCTTT
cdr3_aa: CASSNQQGLNTEAFF

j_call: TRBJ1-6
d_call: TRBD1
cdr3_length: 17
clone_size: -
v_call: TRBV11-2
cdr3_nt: TGTGCCAGCAGCTTAGAATTGGGACAGGGAGATAATTCACCCCTCCACTTT
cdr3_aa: CASSLELGQGDNSPLHF

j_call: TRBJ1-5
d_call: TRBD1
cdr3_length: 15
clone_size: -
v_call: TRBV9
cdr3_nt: TGTGCCAGCAGCGTTGGACAGGGGGGCAATCAGCCCCAGCATTTT
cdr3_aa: CASSVGQGGNQPQHF

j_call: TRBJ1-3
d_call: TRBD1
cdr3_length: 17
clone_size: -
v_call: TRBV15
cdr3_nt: TGTGCCACCAGCAGCAAGGACAGGGGATCGTTCGGAAACACCATATATTTT
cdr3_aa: CATSSKDRGSFGNTIYF

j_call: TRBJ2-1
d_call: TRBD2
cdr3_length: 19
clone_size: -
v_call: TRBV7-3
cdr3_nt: TGTGCCAGCAGCCTCGGGCAGCTAGCGGGGTACAGCTCCTACAATGAGCAGTTCTTC
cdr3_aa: CASSLGQLAGYSSYNEQFF

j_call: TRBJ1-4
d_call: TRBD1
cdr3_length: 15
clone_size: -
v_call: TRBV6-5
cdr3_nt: TGTGCCAGCAGTTACTCCGGGACAGTACGGCAAAAACTGTTTTTT
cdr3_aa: CASSYSGTVRQKLFF

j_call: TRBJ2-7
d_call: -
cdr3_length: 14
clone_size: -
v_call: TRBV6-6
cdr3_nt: TGTGCCAGCAGTTACTCGACCCTAGCTTACGAGCAGTACTTC
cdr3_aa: CASSYSTLAYEQYF

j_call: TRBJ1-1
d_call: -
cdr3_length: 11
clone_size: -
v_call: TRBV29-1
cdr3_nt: TGCAGCGTTGGCCAGATGACTGAAGCTTTCTTT
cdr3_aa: CSVGQMTEAFF

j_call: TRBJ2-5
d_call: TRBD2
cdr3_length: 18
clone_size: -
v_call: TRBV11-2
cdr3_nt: TGTGCCAGCAGCCCCTCGGGTAGCGGGGGGTCCTACCAAGAGACCCAGTACTTC
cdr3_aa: CASSPSGSGGSYQETQYF

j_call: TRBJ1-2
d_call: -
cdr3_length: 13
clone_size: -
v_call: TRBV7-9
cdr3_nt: TGTGCCAGCAGCTTAGCGAACTTGTATGGCTACACCTTC
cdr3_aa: CASSLANLYGYTF

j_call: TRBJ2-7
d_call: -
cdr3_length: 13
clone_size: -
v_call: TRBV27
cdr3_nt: TGTGCCAGCAGTTACCAGGGTAGCTACGAGCAGTACTTC
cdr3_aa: CASSYQGSYEQYF

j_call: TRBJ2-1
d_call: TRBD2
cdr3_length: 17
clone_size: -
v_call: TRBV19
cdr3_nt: TGTGCCAGTAGTCTGACGTCTAGCGGATATACCTACAATGAGCAGTTCTTC
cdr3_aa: CASSLTSSGYTYNEQFF

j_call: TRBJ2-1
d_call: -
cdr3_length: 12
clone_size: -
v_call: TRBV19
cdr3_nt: TGTGCCAGTAGGTCGACAGGCAATGAGCAGTTCTTC
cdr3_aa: CASRSTGNEQFF

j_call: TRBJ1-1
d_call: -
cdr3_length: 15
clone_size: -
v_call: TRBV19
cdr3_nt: TGTGCCAGTAGGCGAACCGGGGGTAGAGGCACTGAAGCTTTCTTT
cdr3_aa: CASRRTGGRGTEAFF

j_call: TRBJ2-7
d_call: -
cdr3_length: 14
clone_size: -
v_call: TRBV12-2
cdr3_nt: TGTGCAAGTCGCCCCATAGATGGACATAGGGAGCAGTACTTC
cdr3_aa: CASRPIDGHREQYF

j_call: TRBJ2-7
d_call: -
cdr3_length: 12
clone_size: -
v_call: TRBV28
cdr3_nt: TGTGCCAGCACCCAGGGTACCTACGAGCAGTACTTC
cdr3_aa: CASTQGTYEQYF

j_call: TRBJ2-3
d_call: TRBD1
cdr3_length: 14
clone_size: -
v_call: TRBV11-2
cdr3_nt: TGTGCCAGCAGCTTAGACAGGGGGCCAGATACGCAGTATTTT
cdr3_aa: CASSLDRGPDTQYF

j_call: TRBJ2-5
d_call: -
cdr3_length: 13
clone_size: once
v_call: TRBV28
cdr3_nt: TGTGCCAGCAGGGGGGAGGCACAAGAGACCCAGTACTTC
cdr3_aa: CASRGEAQETQYF